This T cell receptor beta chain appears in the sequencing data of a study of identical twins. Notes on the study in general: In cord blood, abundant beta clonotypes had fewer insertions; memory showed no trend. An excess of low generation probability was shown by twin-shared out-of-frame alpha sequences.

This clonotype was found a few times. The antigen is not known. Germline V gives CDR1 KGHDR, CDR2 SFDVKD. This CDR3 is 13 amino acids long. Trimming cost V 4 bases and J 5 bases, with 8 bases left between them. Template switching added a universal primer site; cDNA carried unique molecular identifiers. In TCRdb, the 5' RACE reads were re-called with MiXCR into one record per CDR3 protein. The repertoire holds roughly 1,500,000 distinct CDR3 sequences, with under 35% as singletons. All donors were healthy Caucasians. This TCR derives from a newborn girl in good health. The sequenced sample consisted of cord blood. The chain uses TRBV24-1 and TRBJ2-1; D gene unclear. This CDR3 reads CATSDPNNNEQFF. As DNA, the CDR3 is TGTGCCACCAGTGACCCGAATAACAATGAGCAGTTCTTC.